This T cell receptor beta chain was retrieved from a study of vaccination effects on CD4 cells after COVID-19. Within the ViraFEST assay, antigen-specific CD4+ T cells underwent expansion with viral peptide pools prior to sequencing. CD4+ T cells were isolated after around 10 days of culture. Recipients of the vaccine had no prior SARS-CoV-2 infection and negative nucleocapsid antibodies. The CDR3 is 14 residues long. Germline loops: CDR1 SNHLY, CDR2 FYNNEI. The V and J ends lost 4 bases and 1 base, in that order; junction bases with no gene match: 3. Sequencing was performed with immunoSEQ multiplex PCR; in TCRdb, only in-frame clones are kept and a portion is missing. The sample holds 68,000 or so clones, approximately 80% seen once. Regarding this clone: What it binds is not known.

The material was CD4+ T cells from PBMCs cultured with SARS-CoV-2 spike peptides, obtained before COVID-19 vaccination. The TCR sequence derives from a human donor who received a COVID-19 vaccine. The rearrangement joins TRBV2 to TRBJ1-2, with 7 nucleotides matching TRBD1. The CDR3 DNA sequence: TGTGCCAGCAGTGGACAGGGAGGTAACTATGGCTACACCTTC. It encodes CASSGQGGNYGYTF.